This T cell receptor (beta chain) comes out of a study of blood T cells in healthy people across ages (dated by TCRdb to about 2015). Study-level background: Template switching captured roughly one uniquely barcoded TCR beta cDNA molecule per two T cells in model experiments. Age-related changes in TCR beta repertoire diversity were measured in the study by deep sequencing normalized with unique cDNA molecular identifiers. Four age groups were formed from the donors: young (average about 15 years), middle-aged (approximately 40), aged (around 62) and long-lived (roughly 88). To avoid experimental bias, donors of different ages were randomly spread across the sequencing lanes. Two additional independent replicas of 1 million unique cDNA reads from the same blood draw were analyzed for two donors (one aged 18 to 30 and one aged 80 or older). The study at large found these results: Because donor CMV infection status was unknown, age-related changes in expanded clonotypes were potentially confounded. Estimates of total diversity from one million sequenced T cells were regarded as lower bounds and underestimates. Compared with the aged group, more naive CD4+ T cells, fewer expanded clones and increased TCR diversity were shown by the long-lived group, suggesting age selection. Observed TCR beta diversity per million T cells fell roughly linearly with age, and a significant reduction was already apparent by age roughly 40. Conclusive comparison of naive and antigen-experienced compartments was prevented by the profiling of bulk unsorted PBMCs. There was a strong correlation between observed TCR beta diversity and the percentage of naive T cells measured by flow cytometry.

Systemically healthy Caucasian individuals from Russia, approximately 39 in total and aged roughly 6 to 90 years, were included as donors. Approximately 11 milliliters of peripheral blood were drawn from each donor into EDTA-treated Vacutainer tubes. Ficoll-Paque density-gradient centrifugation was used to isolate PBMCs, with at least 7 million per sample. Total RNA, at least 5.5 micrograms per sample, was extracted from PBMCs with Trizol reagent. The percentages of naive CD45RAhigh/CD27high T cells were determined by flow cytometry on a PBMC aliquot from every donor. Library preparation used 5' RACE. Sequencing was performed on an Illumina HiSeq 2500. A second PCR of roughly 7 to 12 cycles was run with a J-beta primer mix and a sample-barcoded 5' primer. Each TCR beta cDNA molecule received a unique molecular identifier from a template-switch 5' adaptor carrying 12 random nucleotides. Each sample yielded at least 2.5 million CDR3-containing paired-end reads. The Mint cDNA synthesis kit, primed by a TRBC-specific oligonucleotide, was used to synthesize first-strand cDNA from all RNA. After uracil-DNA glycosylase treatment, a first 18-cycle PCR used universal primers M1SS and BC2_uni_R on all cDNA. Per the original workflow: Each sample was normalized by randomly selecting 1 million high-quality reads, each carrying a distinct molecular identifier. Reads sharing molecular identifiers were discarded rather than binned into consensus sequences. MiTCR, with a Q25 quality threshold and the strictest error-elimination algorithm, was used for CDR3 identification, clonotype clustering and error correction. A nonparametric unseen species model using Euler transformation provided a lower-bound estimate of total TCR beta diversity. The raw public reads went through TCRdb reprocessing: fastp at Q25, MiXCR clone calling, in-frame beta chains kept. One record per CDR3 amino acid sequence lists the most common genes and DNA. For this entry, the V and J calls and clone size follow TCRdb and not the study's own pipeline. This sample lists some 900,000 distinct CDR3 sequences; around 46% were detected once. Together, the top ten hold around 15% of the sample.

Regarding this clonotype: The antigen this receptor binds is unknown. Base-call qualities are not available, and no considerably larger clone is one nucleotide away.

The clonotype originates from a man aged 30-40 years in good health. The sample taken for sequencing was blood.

The bases read TGTGCCAGCAGCTTAGAACGAAGAGGACAGGGAGGGGGTCGCGAGCAGTACTTC. This yields the protein CASSLERRGQGGGREQYF. This receptor chain uses TRBV11-3 and TRBJ2-7; the D segment could be TRBD1, given 8 matching bases. Trimming takes 0 bases from V and 6 bases from J, and the germline ends sit 24 bases apart. Based on the germline V gene, the CDR1 and CDR2 sequences are SGHNT and YENEEA. Inclusive of the bounding cysteine and phenylalanine, the CDR3 is 18 residues long. Just CDR3 DNA is preserved here, 54 bases in frame from base 1.